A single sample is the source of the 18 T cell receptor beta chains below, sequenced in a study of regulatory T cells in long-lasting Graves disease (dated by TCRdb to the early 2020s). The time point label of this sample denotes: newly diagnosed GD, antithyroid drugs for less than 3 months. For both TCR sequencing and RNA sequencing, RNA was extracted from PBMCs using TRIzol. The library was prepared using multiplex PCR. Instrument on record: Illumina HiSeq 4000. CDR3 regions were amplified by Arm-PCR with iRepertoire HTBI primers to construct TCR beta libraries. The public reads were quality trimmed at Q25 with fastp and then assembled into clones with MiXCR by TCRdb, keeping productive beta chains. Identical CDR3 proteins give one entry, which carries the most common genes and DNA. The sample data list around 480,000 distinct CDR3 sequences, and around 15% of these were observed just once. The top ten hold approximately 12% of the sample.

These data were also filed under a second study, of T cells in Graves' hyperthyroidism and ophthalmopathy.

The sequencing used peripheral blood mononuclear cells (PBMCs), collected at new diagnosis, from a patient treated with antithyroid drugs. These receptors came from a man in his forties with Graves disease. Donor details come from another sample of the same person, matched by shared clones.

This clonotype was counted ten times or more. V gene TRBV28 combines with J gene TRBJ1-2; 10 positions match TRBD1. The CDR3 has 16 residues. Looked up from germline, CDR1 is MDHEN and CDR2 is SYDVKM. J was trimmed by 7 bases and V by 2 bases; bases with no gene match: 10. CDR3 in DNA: TGTGCCAGCAGTTTAGGTGGACAGGGGGATGCTCGTGGCTACACCTTC. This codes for CASSLGGQGDARGYTF.

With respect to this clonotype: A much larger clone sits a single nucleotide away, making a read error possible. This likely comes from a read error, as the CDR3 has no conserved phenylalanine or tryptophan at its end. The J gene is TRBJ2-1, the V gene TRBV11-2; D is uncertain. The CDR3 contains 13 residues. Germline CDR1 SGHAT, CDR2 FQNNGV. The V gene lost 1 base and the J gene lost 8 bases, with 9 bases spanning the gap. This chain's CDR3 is CASSLVTSYEQFS. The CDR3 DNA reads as TGTGCCAGCAGCTTAGTCACTTCGTATGAGCAGTTCTCC.

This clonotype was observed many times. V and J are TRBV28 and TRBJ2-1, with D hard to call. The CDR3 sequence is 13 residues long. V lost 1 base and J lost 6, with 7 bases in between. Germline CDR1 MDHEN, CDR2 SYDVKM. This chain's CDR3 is CASSLLGPNEQFF. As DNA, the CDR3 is TGTGCCAGCAGTTTATTGGGTCCCAATGAGCAGTTCTTC.

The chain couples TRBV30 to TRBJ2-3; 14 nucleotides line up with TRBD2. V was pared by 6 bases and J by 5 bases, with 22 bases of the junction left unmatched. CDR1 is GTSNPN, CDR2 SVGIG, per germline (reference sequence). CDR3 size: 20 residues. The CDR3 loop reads CACVPSGGLAGVGVGDTQYF. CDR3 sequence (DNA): TGTGCCTGCGTTCCGTCAGGGGGACTAGCGGGAGTTGGGGTTGGAGATACGCAGTATTTT.

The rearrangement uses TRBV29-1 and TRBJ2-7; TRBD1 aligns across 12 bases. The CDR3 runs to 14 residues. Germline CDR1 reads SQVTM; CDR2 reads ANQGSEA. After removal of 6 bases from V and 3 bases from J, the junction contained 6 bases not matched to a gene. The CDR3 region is CSVRDRGQNYEQYF. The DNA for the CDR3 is TGCAGCGTGCGGGACAGGGGGCAGAACTACGAGCAGTACTTC.

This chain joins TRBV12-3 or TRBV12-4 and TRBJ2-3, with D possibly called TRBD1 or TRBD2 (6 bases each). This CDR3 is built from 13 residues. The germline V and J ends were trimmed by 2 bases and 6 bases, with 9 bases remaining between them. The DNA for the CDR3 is TGTGCCAGCAGTTTACTAGGGGGGGATACGCAGTATTTT. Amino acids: CASSLLGGDTQYF.

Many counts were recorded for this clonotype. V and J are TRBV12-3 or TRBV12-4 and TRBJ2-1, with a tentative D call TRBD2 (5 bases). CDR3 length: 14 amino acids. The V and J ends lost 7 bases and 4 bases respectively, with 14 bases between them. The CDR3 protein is CASTRGLEYNEQFF. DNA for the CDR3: TGTGCCAGCACCCGAGGACTGGAGTACAATGAGCAGTTCTTC.

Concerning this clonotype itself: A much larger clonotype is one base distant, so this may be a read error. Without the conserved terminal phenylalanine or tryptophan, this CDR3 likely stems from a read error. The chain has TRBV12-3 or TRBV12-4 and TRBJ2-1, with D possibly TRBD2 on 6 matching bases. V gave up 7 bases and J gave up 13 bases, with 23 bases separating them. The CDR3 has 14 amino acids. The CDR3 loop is CASKPARRDVIQFS. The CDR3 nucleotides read TGTGCCAGCAAACCCGCCAGGCGGGATGTGATACAGTTCTCC.

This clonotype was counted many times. The CDR3 loop is CASSQERRTDTQYF. The CDR3 coding sequence is TGTGCCAGCAGCCAAGAGCGCCGCACAGATACGCAGTATTTT. The chain is built from TRBV14 and TRBJ2-3; unclear D gene. The V end was cut by 0 bases, the J end by 1 base, with 5 bases between. Germline V lookup: CDR1 SGHDN, CDR2 FVKESK. The CDR3 has 14 residues. The full variable domain, in which reference TRBV14 and TRBJ2-3 provide the parts outside the CDR3, is EAGVTQFPSHSVIEKGQTVTLRCDPISGHDNLYWYRRVMGKEIKFLLHFVKESKQDESGMPNNRFLAERTGGTYSTLKVQPAELEDSGVYFCASSQERRTDTQYFGPGTRLTVL.

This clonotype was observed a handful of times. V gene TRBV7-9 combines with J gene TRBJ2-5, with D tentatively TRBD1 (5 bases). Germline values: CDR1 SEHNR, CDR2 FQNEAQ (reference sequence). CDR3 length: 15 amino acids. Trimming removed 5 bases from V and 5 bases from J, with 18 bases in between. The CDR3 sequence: CASSMSNRQSETQYF. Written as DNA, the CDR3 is TGTGCCAGCAGCATGTCAAATCGACAGTCGGAGACCCAGTACTTC.

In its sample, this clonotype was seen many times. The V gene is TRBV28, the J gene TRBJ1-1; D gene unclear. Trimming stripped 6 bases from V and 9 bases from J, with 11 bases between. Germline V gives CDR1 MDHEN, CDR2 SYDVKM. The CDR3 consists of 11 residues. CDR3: CASSLPTKAFF. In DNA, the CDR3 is TGTGCCAGCAGCCTTCCAACTAAAGCTTTCTTT.

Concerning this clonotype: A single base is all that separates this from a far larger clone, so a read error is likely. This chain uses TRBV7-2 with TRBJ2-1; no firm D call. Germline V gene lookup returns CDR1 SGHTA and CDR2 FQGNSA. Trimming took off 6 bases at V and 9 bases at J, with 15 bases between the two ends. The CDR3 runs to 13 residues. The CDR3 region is CASSQGIGSEQFF. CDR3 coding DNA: TGTGCCAGCAGTCAAGGGATAGGTAGTGAGCAGTTCTTC. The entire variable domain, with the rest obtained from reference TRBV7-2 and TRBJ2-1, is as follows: GAGVSQSPSNKVTEKGKDVELRCDPISGHTALYWYRQSLGQGLEFLIYFQGNSAPDKSGLPSDRFSAERTGGSVSTLTIQRTQQEDSAVYLCASSQGIGSEQFFGPGTRLTVL.

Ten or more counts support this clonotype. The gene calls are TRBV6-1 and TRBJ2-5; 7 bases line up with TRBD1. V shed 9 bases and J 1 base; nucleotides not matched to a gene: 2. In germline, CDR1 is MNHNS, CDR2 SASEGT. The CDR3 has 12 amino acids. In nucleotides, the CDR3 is TGTGCCAGACAGGGGATCCAAGAGACCCAGTACTTC. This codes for CARQGIQETQYF.

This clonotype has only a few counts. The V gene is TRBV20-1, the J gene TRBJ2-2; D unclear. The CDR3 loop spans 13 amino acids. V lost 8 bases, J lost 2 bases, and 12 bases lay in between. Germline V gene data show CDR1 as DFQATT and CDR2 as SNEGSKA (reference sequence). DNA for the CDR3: TGCAGTTCAACCCCTGGCAACACCGGGGAGCTGTTTTTT. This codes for CSSTPGNTGELFF.

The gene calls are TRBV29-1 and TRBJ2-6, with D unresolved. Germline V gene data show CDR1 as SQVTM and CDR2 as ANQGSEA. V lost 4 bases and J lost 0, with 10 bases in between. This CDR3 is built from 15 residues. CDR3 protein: CSVAVLASGANVLTF. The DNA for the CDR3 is TGCAGCGTTGCCGTACTCGCCTCTGGGGCCAACGTCCTGACTTTC.

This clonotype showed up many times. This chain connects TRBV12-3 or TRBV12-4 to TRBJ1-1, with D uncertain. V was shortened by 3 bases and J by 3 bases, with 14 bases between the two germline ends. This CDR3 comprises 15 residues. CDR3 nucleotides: TGTGCCAGCAGTTTCGGACTTCTAGTGGACACTGAAGCTTTCTTT. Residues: CASSFGLLVDTEAFF.

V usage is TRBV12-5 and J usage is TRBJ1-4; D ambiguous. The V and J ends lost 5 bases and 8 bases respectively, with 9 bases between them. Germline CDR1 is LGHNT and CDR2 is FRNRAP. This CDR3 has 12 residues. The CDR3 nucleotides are TGTGCTAGTGGTGAGGACGGAGAAAAACTGTTTTTT. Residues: CASGEDGEKLFF.

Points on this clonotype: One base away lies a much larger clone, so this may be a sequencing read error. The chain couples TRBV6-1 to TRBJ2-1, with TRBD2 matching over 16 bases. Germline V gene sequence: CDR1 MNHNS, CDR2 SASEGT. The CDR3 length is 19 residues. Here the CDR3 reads CASSVGTSGRAVAYNEQSF. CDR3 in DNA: TGTGCCAGCAGTGTGGGGACTAGCGGGAGGGCCGTAGCCTACAATGAGCAGTCCTTC.